This TCR beta chain stems from a study of spatial heterogeneity in lung cancer. Study information: The mean occurrence of each unique TCR and UMI combination in raw reads exceeded 8.5. Study-wide results and limits: Resection blood, more than follow-up blood, showed ubiquitous expanded tumor TCRs.

TCRdb re-derived calls from the 5' RACE reads in MiXCR, one entry per CDR3 protein. Found here are some 110,000 distinct CDR3 sequences, 12% of them singletons; the top ten hold roughly 17%. V dropped 1 base and J dropped 4 bases, with 4 bases sitting between them. There are 12 residues in the CDR3. The V gene's germline CDR1 is LGHNA and CDR2 YNFKEQ. This clonotype was counted a few times. What it binds is not known. The time point is: blood at routine non-recurrence follow-up after resection. Researchers sequenced whole RNA taken from tumor, nontumor lung or frozen PBMC without sorting. The sample in question was PBMCs, obtained at follow-up. This sequence was found in a male donor with early-stage non-small cell lung cancer. The V gene is TRBV4-2, the J gene TRBJ1-1; D gene unclear. This CDR3 is CASSQVSTEAFF. The CDR3 DNA reads as TGTGCCAGCAGCCAAGTTTCCACTGAAGCTTTCTTT.